A single sample is the source of the 16 T cell receptor beta chains below, sequenced in a study of blood T cell repertoires in COVID-19. Sequencing used immunoSEQ multiplex PCR; TCRdb keeps in-frame clones, though not all of them. The profile shows some 250,000 clones, 88% of them singletons. Material for sequencing was peripheral blood. The receptor source for this set is a woman aged 25-40 years with acute or convalescent COVID-19.

The chain joins TRBV6-1 to TRBJ2-3; 7 bases agree with TRBD2. CDR3 length: 14 amino acids. Germline trimming cut 7 bases from V and 3 bases from J; bases unmatched to any gene: 7. The V gene's germline CDR1 is MNHNS and CDR2 SASEGT. The CDR3 reads CASKDGGGTDTQYF. Written as DNA, the CDR3 is TGTGCCAGCAAGGACGGCGGGGGAACAGATACGCAGTATTTT.

The chain links TRBV6-5 to TRBJ1-2; weak D call: TRBD1 (5 bases). The CDR3 runs 12 residues. CDR1 MNHEY and CDR2 SVGAGI come from the germline V gene. The V end lost 6 bases, the J end lost 3 bases, and 8 bases lay between the germline ends. CDR3 sequence: CASRDSYYGYTF. CDR3 DNA: TGTGCCAGCAGAGACAGCTACTATGGCTACACCTTC.

This sequence joins TRBV9 and TRBJ1-4; TRBD1 is a possible D gene (5 bases). The V and J ends lost 0 bases and 2 bases respectively, with 8 bases between them. CDR3 length equals 15 residues. CDR1 and CDR2 (germline): SGDLS, YYNGEE. CDR3 sequence (DNA): TGTGCCAGCAGCGTAGACGGGGGGACTAATGAAAAACTGTTTTTT. Amino acid sequence: CASSVDGGTNEKLFF.

The V gene is TRBV7-8, the J gene TRBJ2-7; tentative D call: TRBD2 (5 bases). CDR1 SGHVS and CDR2 FQNEAQ come from the germline V gene. The CDR3 consists of 15 residues. The V gene lost 0 bases and the J gene lost 0 bases, with 9 bases spanning the gap. Here the CDR3 reads CASSLASGLSYEQYF. In DNA, the CDR3 is TGTGCCAGCAGCTTAGCCAGCGGACTCTCCTACGAGCAGTACTTC.

The V and J genes are TRBV4-3 and TRBJ2-1, with D unclear. The CDR3 contains 18 residues. V lost 3 bases, J lost 2 bases, and 20 bases lay in between. Germline V gene data show CDR1 as LGHNA and CDR2 as YSLEER. CDR3 loop: CASSHLLGPGFPYNEQFF. DNA for the CDR3: TGCGCCAGCAGCCACCTCTTAGGCCCGGGTTTCCCCTACAATGAGCAGTTCTTC.

The V call is TRBV27, the J call TRBJ1-1; D is possibly TRBD1 (5 bases). The V and J ends lost 6 bases and 1 base respectively, with 18 bases between them. CDR1 and CDR2 (germline): MNHEY, SMNVEV (reference sequence). This CDR3 spans 16 amino acids. CDR3 amino acids: CASRPTATAPNTEAFF. The CDR3 bases are TGTGCCAGCAGGCCCACCGCGACAGCCCCGAACACTGAAGCTTTCTTT.

CDR3: CASRYSDAGEQYF. The CDR3 DNA sequence: TGTGCCAGCCGATACTCGGACGCGGGCGAGCAGTACTTC. The chain uses TRBV27 and TRBJ2-7, with D perhaps TRBD2 (5 bases). Trimming cost V 8 bases and J 6 bases, with 17 bases left between them. Germline values: CDR1 MNHEY, CDR2 SMNVEV (reference sequence). The CDR3 is made up of 13 amino acids.

This chain joins TRBV19 and TRBJ2-1, with 9 bases lining up with TRBD1. The germline gives CDR1 LNHDA, CDR2 SQIVND (reference sequence). This CDR3 is built from 17 residues. V shed 7 bases, J shed 8 bases, and the junction held 18 bases outside the gene matches. DNA for the CDR3: TGTGCCAGTAAGAGTTCCGCAGGGACAGGGAGTATGCATGAGCAGTTCTTC. Its protein product is CASKSSAGTGSMHEQFF.

The chain combines TRBV29-1 with TRBJ1-2, with 9 bases fitting TRBD1. J was trimmed by 3 bases and V by 6 bases; bases with no gene match: 11. Germline V gene sequence: CDR1 SQVTM, CDR2 ANQGSEA. This CDR3 comprises 15 residues. CDR3 nucleotides: TGCAGCGTATTAACCGGGACAGGGAGTGACTATGGCTACACCTTC. This encodes CSVLTGTGSDYGYTF. Full variable domain (remainder filled in from reference TRBV29-1 and TRBJ1-2): SAVISQKPSRDICQRGTSLTIQCQVDSQVTMMFWYRQQPGQSLTLIATANQGSEATYESGFVIDKFPISRPNLTFSTLTVSNMSPEDSSIYLCSVLTGTGSDYGYTFGSGTRLTVV.

In its sample, this clone was seen once. The chain couples TRBV25-1 to TRBJ2-4; D not resolved. Trimming removed 5 bases from V and 1 base from J, with 6 bases in between. The CDR3 loop spans 13 amino acids. Germline CDR1 reads MGHDK; CDR2 reads SYGVNS. CDR3 amino acids: CASSISAKNIQYF. CDR3 nucleotides: TGTGCCAGCAGTATCTCGGCCAAAAACATTCAGTACTTC. Using reference TRBV25-1 and TRBJ2-4 for the parts outside the CDR3, the full variable domain is EADIYQTPRYLVIGTGKKITLECSQTMGHDKMYWYQQDPGMELHLIHYSYGVNSTEKGDLSSESTVSRIRTEHFPLTLESARPSHTSQYLCASSISAKNIQYFGAGTRLSVL.

The chain links TRBV3-1 (or the pseudogene TRBV3-2) to TRBJ2-1, with a tentative D call TRBD2 (6 bases). CDR1 and CDR2 (germline): LGHDT, YNNKEL (reference sequence). CDR3 length equals 15 residues. V dropped 0 bases and J dropped 1 base, with 7 bases sitting between them. CDR3 coding DNA: TGTGCCAGCAGCCAAGATCTAGCGTCCTACAATGAGCAGTTCTTC. Protein: CASSQDLASYNEQFF.

This chain connects TRBV19 to TRBJ1-5, with TRBD1 matching over 7 bases. V lost 4 bases, J lost 4 bases, and 13 bases stayed unmatched. CDR3 size: 17 residues. The germline V gene encodes CDR1 LNHDA and CDR2 SQIVND (reference sequence). The chain's CDR3 is CASSKGQPGGLNQPQHF. The CDR3 region has the DNA TGTGCCAGTAGTAAGGGACAGCCAGGGGGTCTTAATCAGCCCCAGCATTTT.

This sequence joins TRBV24-1 and TRBJ2-1; unclear D gene. Germline V gives CDR1 KGHDR, CDR2 SFDVKD. Trimming removed 3 bases at V and 5 bases at J, with 13 bases between. CDR3 length: 15 residues. CDR3 region: CATSDRRPGDNEQFF. In DNA form, the CDR3 reads TGTGCCACCAGTGATCGACGACCCGGAGACAATGAGCAGTTCTTC.

This chain uses TRBV13 with TRBJ1-3, with D tentatively TRBD1 (6 bases). The CDR3 is 15 residues long. V shed 5 bases and J shed 2 bases, with 13 bases lying between them. CDR1 PRHDT and CDR2 FYEKMQ come from the germline V gene (reference sequence). For the CDR3, the DNA is TGTGCCAGCAGCCGTGGGGGGGCGACTGGAAACACCATATATTTT. Its translation: CASSRGGATGNTIYF.

The chain has TRBV7-9 and TRBJ2-5, with 9 nucleotides matching TRBD1. The CDR3 is 15 amino acids. The V gene's germline CDR1 is SEHNR and CDR2 FQNEAQ (reference sequence). J lost 4 bases, V lost 3 bases, and 6 bases had no gene match. The CDR3 DNA reads as TGTGCCAGCAGCTTCGGGACAGGGTTAGGAGAGACCCAGTACTTC. It yields the protein CASSFGTGLGETQYF.

The chain recombines TRBV19 with TRBJ1-4; the match to TRBD1 covers 8 bases. There are 14 residues in the CDR3. V lost 6 bases to trimming and J lost 7 bases; unmatched junction nucleotides: 7. From germline, CDR1 is LNHDA and CDR2 SQIVND (reference sequence). The CDR3 DNA reads TGTGCCAGTAGCCTGACAGGGGTTGGTGAAAAACTGTTTTTT. As protein: CASSLTGVGEKLFF.